Listed below are T cell receptor beta chains from one sample, sequenced in a study of T cell changes during pregnancy in multiple sclerosis. Sequenced by immunoSEQ multiplex PCR; TCRdb stores in-frame clones only, minus some. The table has 55,000 to 70,000 clones, around 85% seen once; the top ten hold around 0.4%. The sequences come from CD4+ T cells from peripheral blood mononuclear cells, collected in the third trimester of pregnancy. The receptors were gathered from a female donor with multiple sclerosis, enrolled in a pregnancy study. CDR3s include the opening cysteine and the closing phenylalanine or tryptophan. Each record gives: clone size, D gene, J gene, V gene, CDR3 DNA, CDR3 protein. D genes are given only for firm matches. Not every row has a clone size; where given, it reads once, few, many or a size class.

clone size: .; D gene: TRBD1; J gene: TRBJ1-1; V gene: TRBV4-3; CDR3 DNA: TGCGCCAGCAGCCGGAATCTCGGGGGGACAGGGTTGTTCGGGACTGAAGCTTTCTTT; CDR3 protein: CASSRNLGGTGLFGTEAFF
clone size: .; D gene: .; J gene: TRBJ1-2; V gene: TRBV5-5; CDR3 DNA: TGTGCCAGCAGCGATTTAAGAGGGTATGGCTACACCTTC; CDR3 protein: CASSDLRGYGYTF
clone size: .; D gene: TRBD1; J gene: TRBJ2-7; V gene: TRBV13; CDR3 DNA: TGTGCCAGCAGCTTAAAGGACAGGGGTCCCTACGAGCAGTACTTC; CDR3 protein: CASSLKDRGPYEQYF
clone size: .; D gene: .; J gene: TRBJ1-5; V gene: TRBV30; CDR3 DNA: TGTGCCTGGAGTTCCCAGGGTCATCAGCCCCAGCATTTT; CDR3 protein: CAWSSQGHQPQHF
clone size: .; D gene: .; J gene: TRBJ2-1; V gene: TRBV9; CDR3 DNA: TGTGCCAGCAGCGGGGACGCGGGACCCTACAATGAGCAGTTCTTC; CDR3 protein: CASSGDAGPYNEQFF
clone size: .; D gene: .; J gene: TRBJ1-3; V gene: TRBV7-3; CDR3 DNA: TGTGCCAGCAGCCTCTATGGGGCAGGGTCTGGAAACACCATATATTTT; CDR3 protein: CASSLYGAGSGNTIYF
clone size: once; D gene: .; J gene: TRBJ2-7; V gene: TRBV30; CDR3 DNA: TGTGCCTGGAAAGGGGCCCCCTACGAGCAGTACTTC; CDR3 protein: CAWKGAPYEQYF
clone size: .; D gene: .; J gene: TRBJ2-1; V gene: TRBV2; CDR3 DNA: TGTGCCAGCTCACGGACATCCAGCTCCTACAATGAGCAGTTCTTC; CDR3 protein: CASSRTSSSYNEQFF
clone size: .; D gene: TRBD2; J gene: TRBJ2-4; V gene: TRBV7-2; CDR3 DNA: TGTGCCAGCAGCTCGACTAGCGGGAGGCCCGGGAACATTCAGTACTTC; CDR3 protein: CASSSTSGRPGNIQYF
clone size: .; D gene: TRBD1; J gene: TRBJ2-2; V gene: TRBV30; CDR3 DNA: TGTGCCTGGGGGACAGGGGGCGATAGAACCGGGGAGCTGTTTTTT; CDR3 protein: CAWGTGGDRTGELFF
clone size: .; D gene: TRBD2; J gene: TRBJ2-1; V gene: TRBV7-2; CDR3 DNA: TGTGCCAGCACCCGGGGGTTTCGGGAGGTCAATGAGCAGTTCTTC; CDR3 protein: CASTRGFREVNEQFF
clone size: .; D gene: .; J gene: TRBJ1-5; V gene: TRBV30; CDR3 DNA: TGTGCCTGGAGTGTCAGTAATCAGCCCCAGCATTTT; CDR3 protein: CAWSVSNQPQHF
clone size: .; D gene: TRBD1; J gene: TRBJ1-1; V gene: TRBV29-1; CDR3 DNA: TGCAGCGTTACAGGGGGCTCTGAAGCTTTCTTT; CDR3 protein: CSVTGGSEAFF
clone size: .; D gene: TRBD1; J gene: TRBJ2-2; V gene: TRBV6-5; CDR3 DNA: TGTGCCAGCAGTGAAACAGGGGCCACCGGGGAGCTGTTTTTT; CDR3 protein: CASSETGATGELFF
clone size: .; D gene: .; J gene: TRBJ2-3; V gene: TRBV14; CDR3 DNA: TGTGCCAGCAGCCGTAGGGGGCTTGGAGGGGATACGCAGTATTTT; CDR3 protein: CASSRRGLGGDTQYF
clone size: .; D gene: TRBD2; J gene: TRBJ2-3; V gene: TRBV29-1; CDR3 DNA: TGCAGCGTCGTTGGGACTAGCGCATCCACAGATACGCAGTATTTT; CDR3 protein: CSVVGTSASTDTQYF
clone size: once; D gene: TRBD2; J gene: TRBJ2-5; V gene: TRBV7-2; CDR3 DNA: TGTGCCAGCAGCTTAGGGGGGGGGTACGAGACCCAGTACTTC; CDR3 protein: CASSLGGGYETQYF
clone size: few; D gene: TRBD1; J gene: TRBJ1-5; V gene: TRBV5-8; CDR3 DNA: TGTGCCAGCAGCTCGGGGACAGCCATCAATCAGCCCCAGCATTTT; CDR3 protein: CASSSGTAINQPQHF
clone size: .; D gene: .; J gene: TRBJ2-2; V gene: TRBV30; CDR3 DNA: TGTGCCTGCCCGGACTACACAACCGGGGAGCTGTTTTTT; CDR3 protein: CACPDYTTGELFF
clone size: .; D gene: .; J gene: TRBJ2-6; V gene: TRBV19; CDR3 DNA: TGTGCCAGTAGTTCCCAAGGGGCCAACGTCCTGACTTTC; CDR3 protein: CASSSQGANVLTF
clone size: .; D gene: .; J gene: TRBJ1-6; V gene: TRBV30; CDR3 DNA: TGTGCCTGGAGATTGCTTGGGACACTCAATTCACCCCTCCACTTT; CDR3 protein: CAWRLLGTLNSPLHF
clone size: once; D gene: .; J gene: TRBJ2-1; V gene: TRBV5-1; CDR3 DNA: TGCGCCAGCAGCTTGACCGCGATCAGGGCAGGGGAGCAGCTCTTC; CDR3 protein: CASSLTAIRAGEQLF
clone size: once; D gene: .; J gene: TRBJ2-7; V gene: TRBV30; CDR3 DNA: TGTGCCTGGAGTCTAAACAGCTACGAGCAGTACTTC; CDR3 protein: CAWSLNSYEQYF
clone size: .; D gene: TRBD2; J gene: TRBJ2-1; V gene: TRBV30; CDR3 DNA: TGTGCCTGGAGGGAAGCGGGGCCCCGGGATGAGCAGTTCTTC; CDR3 protein: CAWREAGPRDEQFF
clone size: .; D gene: .; J gene: TRBJ2-3; V gene: TRBV4-2; CDR3 DNA: TGTGCCAGCAGCCAAGATCACAAAGATACGCAGTATTTT; CDR3 protein: CASSQDHKDTQYF
clone size: .; D gene: .; J gene: TRBJ2-7; V gene: TRBV6-5; CDR3 DNA: TGTGCCAGCAGTTTTTGGGACAACTCCTACGAGCAGTACTTC; CDR3 protein: CASSFWDNSYEQYF
clone size: .; D gene: TRBD2; J gene: TRBJ2-3; V gene: TRBV6-5; CDR3 DNA: TGTGCCAGCAGTTCCGGACTAGCGGGTCGCACAGATACGCAGTATTTT; CDR3 protein: CASSSGLAGRTDTQYF
clone size: .; D gene: TRBD1; J gene: TRBJ2-1; V gene: TRBV29-1; CDR3 DNA: TGCAGCGTGAGCACCTCCGGGACAGGGTTATACAATGAGCAGTTCTTC; CDR3 protein: CSVSTSGTGLYNEQFF
clone size: .; D gene: .; J gene: TRBJ2-7; V gene: TRBV7-9; CDR3 DNA: TGTGCCAGCAGCTTAAAGGGGTCGTACGAGCAGTACTTC; CDR3 protein: CASSLKGSYEQYF
clone size: .; D gene: .; J gene: TRBJ1-4; V gene: TRBV19; CDR3 DNA: TGTGCCAGTAGGAGGAGGGGAACTAATGAAAAACTGTTTTTT; CDR3 protein: CASRRRGTNEKLFF
clone size: .; D gene: .; J gene: TRBJ1-5; V gene: TRBV19; CDR3 DNA: TGTGCCAGTAGCAACCAGGGGTTAAGCCAGCCCCAGCATTTT; CDR3 protein: CASSNQGLSQPQHF
clone size: .; D gene: .; J gene: TRBJ1-1; V gene: TRBV2; CDR3 DNA: TGTGCCAGCAGTGTGGAGGGCAACACTGAAGCTTTCTTT; CDR3 protein: CASSVEGNTEAFF
clone size: .; D gene: TRBD1; J gene: TRBJ1-2; V gene: TRBV5-5; CDR3 DNA: TGTGCCAGCAGCCACCAGACAGGGACCGAGTATGGCTACACCTTC; CDR3 protein: CASSHQTGTEYGYTF
clone size: .; D gene: .; J gene: TRBJ1-1; V gene: TRBV7-8; CDR3 DNA: TGTGCCAGCAGCCCTCAGGGTACCCTGAACACTGAAGCTTTCTTT; CDR3 protein: CASSPQGTLNTEAFF
clone size: .; D gene: .; J gene: TRBJ1-2; V gene: TRBV11-1; CDR3 DNA: TGTGCCAGCAGCTTGTGGACAGCTAACTATGGCTACACCTTC; CDR3 protein: CASSLWTANYGYTF
clone size: .; D gene: TRBD1; J gene: TRBJ1-4; V gene: TRBV7-9; CDR3 DNA: TGTGCCAGCAGCTCCGTCATCTTCCGACAGGGGACTCATAATGAAAAACTGTTTTTT; CDR3 protein: CASSSVIFRQGTHNEKLFF
clone size: .; D gene: TRBD1; J gene: TRBJ1-2; V gene: TRBV9; CDR3 DNA: TGTGCCAGCAGCGTAGGACAGGGCTATGGCTACACCTTC; CDR3 protein: CASSVGQGYGYTF
clone size: .; D gene: TRBD2; J gene: TRBJ2-5; V gene: TRBV29-1; CDR3 DNA: TGCAGCGTTGATGGGGGGGGGCAAGAGACCCAGTACTTC; CDR3 protein: CSVDGGGQETQYF
clone size: .; D gene: TRBD1; J gene: TRBJ2-3; V gene: TRBV25-1; CDR3 DNA: TGTGCCAGCAGTGACGGACAGGACTTCACAGATACGCAGTATTTT; CDR3 protein: CASSDGQDFTDTQYF
clone size: .; D gene: TRBD2; J gene: TRBJ2-3; V gene: TRBV30; CDR3 DNA: TGTGCCTGGAGTGTACTAGCGACGGATAGCACAGATACGCAGTATTTT; CDR3 protein: CAWSVLATDSTDTQYF
clone size: few; D gene: TRBD1; J gene: TRBJ1-6; V gene: TRBV2; CDR3 DNA: TGTGCCAGCAGATCTACAAGGACAGGGGGCGCATCACCCCTCCACTTT; CDR3 protein: CASRSTRTGGASPLHF
clone size: .; D gene: TRBD1; J gene: TRBJ2-7; V gene: TRBV9; CDR3 DNA: TGTGCCAGCAGCACAACCGGGACAGGGAACGAGCAGTACTTC; CDR3 protein: CASSTTGTGNEQYF
clone size: .; D gene: TRBD1; J gene: TRBJ2-4; V gene: TRBV6-1; CDR3 DNA: TGTGCCAGCCGCAAGGGACAGGAAAAAAACATTCAGTACTTC; CDR3 protein: CASRKGQEKNIQYF
clone size: .; D gene: TRBD1; J gene: TRBJ1-2; V gene: TRBV5-1; CDR3 DNA: TGCGCCAGCAGCCCTGGACAGGGGGCTAGGGATGGCTACACCTTC; CDR3 protein: CASSPGQGARDGYTF
clone size: .; D gene: TRBD1; J gene: TRBJ1-1; V gene: TRBV11-3; CDR3 DNA: TGTGCCAGCAGCTTAGCCGTCGCGGGACAGGGAGAAGCTTTCTTT; CDR3 protein: CASSLAVAGQGEAFF
clone size: .; D gene: TRBD1; J gene: TRBJ2-5; V gene: TRBV29-1; CDR3 DNA: TGCAGCGTTGAACCAACGACAGGGGCACAAGAGACCCAGTACTTC; CDR3 protein: CSVEPTTGAQETQYF
clone size: .; D gene: .; J gene: TRBJ2-7; V gene: TRBV6-1; CDR3 DNA: TGTGCCAGCAGTGAGTCCCAGGGGACCTTCTACGAGCAGTACTTC; CDR3 protein: CASSESQGTFYEQYF
clone size: .; D gene: .; J gene: TRBJ2-3; V gene: TRBV5-1; CDR3 DNA: TGCGCCAGCAGGTACAACAGGGATACGCAGTATTTT; CDR3 protein: CASRYNRDTQYF
clone size: .; D gene: TRBD1; J gene: TRBJ2-1; V gene: TRBV30; CDR3 DNA: TGTGCCTGGACCCTCCCGGGACAGGGGAGCTCCTACAATGAGCAGTTCTTC; CDR3 protein: CAWTLPGQGSSYNEQFF
clone size: .; D gene: .; J gene: TRBJ1-1; V gene: TRBV6-5; CDR3 DNA: TGTGCCAGCAGTTACTCGTTAAACAGGAAAGCTTTCTTT; CDR3 protein: CASSYSLNRKAFF
clone size: .; D gene: TRBD2; J gene: TRBJ2-1; V gene: TRBV7-8; CDR3 DNA: TGTGCCAGCAGCTTAGCTGGCGGGGGTTTTGACAATGAGCAGTTCTTC; CDR3 protein: CASSLAGGGFDNEQFF
clone size: .; D gene: .; J gene: TRBJ2-5; V gene: TRBV7-7; CDR3 DNA: TGTGCCAGCAGCCAAATTAGTGGAGCGGGAGAGACCCAGTACTTC; CDR3 protein: CASSQISGAGETQYF
clone size: .; D gene: TRBD1; J gene: TRBJ1-1; V gene: TRBV19; CDR3 DNA: TGTGCCAGTACCGCCTTCCGGACAGGGTTGAACACTGAAGCTTTCTTT; CDR3 protein: CASTAFRTGLNTEAFF
clone size: .; D gene: .; J gene: TRBJ2-7; V gene: TRBV9; CDR3 DNA: TGTGCCAGCAGCGTAGGTTTGGTGCAGGGGAGCTCCTACGAGCAGTACTTC; CDR3 protein: CASSVGLVQGSSYEQYF
clone size: .; D gene: .; J gene: TRBJ1-6; V gene: TRBV6-1; CDR3 DNA: TGTGCCAGCGGACGGGAGCTTGGAGTCTCACCCCTCCACTTT; CDR3 protein: CASGRELGVSPLHF